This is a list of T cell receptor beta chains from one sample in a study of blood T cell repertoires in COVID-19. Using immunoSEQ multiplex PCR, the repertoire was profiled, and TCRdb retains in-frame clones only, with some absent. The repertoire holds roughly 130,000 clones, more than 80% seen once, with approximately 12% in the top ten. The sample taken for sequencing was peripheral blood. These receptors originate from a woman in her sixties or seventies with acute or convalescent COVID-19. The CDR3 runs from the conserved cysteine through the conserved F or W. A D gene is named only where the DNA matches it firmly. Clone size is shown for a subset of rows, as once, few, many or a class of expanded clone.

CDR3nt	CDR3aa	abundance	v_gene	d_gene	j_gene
TGCGCCAGCAGCTTGGCGGGGAACACTGAAGCTTTCTTT	CASSLAGNTEAFF	-	TRBV5-1	-	TRBJ1-1
TGTGCCAGCTCACTCGGGACAGGGTTTCGGTCAGATACGCAGTATTTT	CASSLGTGFRSDTQYF	-	TRBV18	TRBD1	TRBJ2-3
TGTGCCAGCAGTTTAAACCAGGTTGAAGCTTTCTTT	CASSLNQVEAFF	once	TRBV28	-	TRBJ1-1
TGTGCCAGTAGTATTGGGGGGGATGAGCAGTTCTTC	CASSIGGDEQFF	-	TRBV19	TRBD2	TRBJ2-1
TGTGCCAGCAGCCCCGACAGCAACTATGGCTACACCTTC	CASSPDSNYGYTF	-	TRBV7-9	-	TRBJ1-2
TGTGCCAGCAGCCTCCCGGGAGGAAACACCATATATTTT	CASSLPGGNTIYF	-	TRBV11-2	-	TRBJ1-3
TGCAGCGTTGAGACTCAACGGAACACTGAAGCTTTCTTT	CSVETQRNTEAFF	-	TRBV29-1	-	TRBJ1-1
TGTGCCAGCAGGCAAGGGGGTGGGTACGAGCAGTACTTC	CASRQGGGYEQYF	-	TRBV2	-	TRBJ2-7
TGTGCCAGCAGCTTCGGCGGCGGCGAGCAGTACTTC	CASSFGGGEQYF	-	TRBV7-9	-	TRBJ2-7
TGTGCCAGCAGTTTACCGGGACAGTATCAGCCCCAGCATTTT	CASSLPGQYQPQHF	-	TRBV28	TRBD1	TRBJ1-5
TGTGCCACCAGTGATCCGGGACAGGATATGCCAGATACGCAGTATTTT	CATSDPGQDMPDTQYF	-	TRBV24-1	TRBD1	TRBJ2-3
TGTGCCAGCAGCTTTAGCAATCAGCCCCAGCATTTT	CASSFSNQPQHF	-	TRBV28	-	TRBJ1-5
TGTGCCAGCAGCCATGACAGGGGCGGCTACACCTTC	CASSHDRGGYTF	-	TRBV3-1/TRBV3-2	TRBD1	TRBJ1-2
TGTGCCAGCAGTGTGGGACAGTTTAATGAAAAACTGTTTTTT	CASSVGQFNEKLFF	-	TRBV2	TRBD1	TRBJ1-4
TGTGCCAGCAGCTTGGTTCAGAGGAGCTCTGGAAACACCATATATTTT	CASSLVQRSSGNTIYF	once	TRBV5-8	-	TRBJ1-3
TGTGCCACCAGCAGGGGGGCTTCAGAGACCCAGTACTTC	CATSRGASETQYF	-	TRBV15	-	TRBJ2-5
TGTGCCAGTAGGGACGGGGGGTTCACAGATACGCAGTATTTT	CASRDGGFTDTQYF	-	TRBV19	TRBD2	TRBJ2-3
TGTGCCAGCACCCCCGACAGGGCTGGAAACACCATATATTTT	CASTPDRAGNTIYF	-	TRBV2	TRBD1	TRBJ1-3
TGTGCCAGCAGCTTGGCCGGGGAGAACTATGGCTACACCTTC	CASSLAGENYGYTF	-	TRBV5-5	-	TRBJ1-2